The clone carrying this T cell receptor beta chain was counted between two and nine times. This entry comes from a study of early T cells in non-severe SARS-CoV-2 infection. Study-level information: The study sequenced bulk RNA from unsorted whole blood, with chains unpaired.

Germline CDR1 is MNHEY and CDR2 is SMNVEV (reference sequence). Trimming removed 8 bases from V and 7 bases from J, with 20 bases in between. The CDR3 extends over 14 amino acids. In the library, individual cDNA molecules carried attached unique molecular identifiers. TCRdb re-called the 5' RACE reads through MiXCR, storing one row per CDR3 protein. Of under 75,000 distinct CDR3 sequences listed, over 9.5% are singletons. The receptor was derived from an adult who was a healthcare worker with PCR-confirmed SARS-CoV-2 infection or an uninfected control (not recorded which). The chain carries TRBV27 and TRBJ1-2; D may be TRBD1 (6 bases). The specimen was whole blood. The CDR3 loop is CASARSRGASGYTF. The CDR3 nucleotides are TGTGCCAGCGCCCGCTCCAGGGGCGCGTCTGGCTACACCTTC.